This record looks at one T cell receptor (beta chain) sequence and its context. Its recognized antigen is unknown. Base qualities are not recorded, but no much larger clone differs from it by a single base. Peripheral blood CD8+ and CD4+ T cells from healthy donors, Susac syndrome patients and multiple sclerosis patients were profiled by high-throughput TCR beta sequencing. Susac syndrome patients met recently defined diagnostic criteria for definite or probable disease. Bulk CD8+ and CD4+ T cells were purified magnetically by negative isolation, whereas CD8+ TEMRA cells were enriched by FACS. Blood was drawn into EDTA tubes, processed within 24 hours, and PBMCs were isolated by density gradient centrifugation. PBMCs intended for TCR sequencing were cryopreserved in liquid nitrogen and were subsequently thawed in a 37 degrees C water bath. A purity of at least 90% was achieved for sorted or isolated CD4+, CD8+ and CD8+ TEMRA cells.

The germline V gene (reference sequence) provides CDR1 DFQATT and CDR2 SNEGSKA. Counted from cysteine to phenylalanine, this CDR3 has 13 amino acids. Only the CDR3 portion is preserved as DNA: 39 bases, with reading frame beginning at the first base. The V and J ends are trimmed by 1 base and 7 bases, leaving 13 bases between them. RNA was extracted with the RNeasy kit and roughly 0.45 to 1 ug was reverse transcribed using random hexamers. TCR beta CDR3 regions were amplified with the immunoSEQ multiplex PCR assay covering 54 Vbeta and 13 Jbeta segments. PCR amplification bias was corrected by using a synthetic template baseline for primer optimization and computational correction. Per the source publication's procedure: Reads were annotated to V, D and J genes according to IMGT and were analyzed with immunoSEQ Analyzer, with only productive sequences retained. Clonality was calculated as one minus the Shannon entropy normalized by log2 of the number of productive unique sequences. Public and private clones were assessed among the 100 most prevalent clones of each patient and control. Clones were defined as Susac-specific when absent from the healthy and MS cohorts, from roughly 1,000 published viral clones and from other ImmuneACCESS disease sequences. TCRdb's own reprocessing of the public reads used fastp at Q25 and MiXCR and kept productive beta chains. Rows with a matching CDR3 protein are joined into one entry that keeps the most common DNA and genes. TCRdb, rather than the study authors, made the V and J calls. A total of tens of thousands of distinct CDR3 sequences appear in this sample, around 94% of them only once. The top ten clonotypes cover about 0.3% of the sample.

The entry originates in a study of CD8 T cells in Susac syndrome (dated by TCRdb to about 2019). At the level of the whole study: Among the Susac syndrome patients who were sequenced, clinically active disease was present in six and clinical remission was observed in roughly eight. At blood withdrawal, Susac syndrome patients were therapy-naive, treated with corticosteroids (with IVIg additionally given to some), or treated with IVIg alone. The study used repertoire sequencing to test whether antigen drove CD8+ T cell activation and differentiation in Susac syndrome.

General conclusions and limits of the study: No clonal expansion was detected in the CD4+ T cell repertoire of Susac syndrome patients. The TCR sequencing and HLA analysis was acknowledged to have included a relatively small number of individuals.

The V and J genes are TRBV20-1 and TRBJ1-2; D gene: possibly TRBD1, on 5 matching bases. The sample was CD4+ T cells from PBMCs. This TCR was sampled from a human donor with Susac syndrome. The bases are TGCAGTGCTAGAGGGCAGGGAGCTGGTGGCTACACCTTC. Translated, it gives CSARGQGAGGYTF.